Listed below are T cell receptor beta chains from one sample, sequenced in a study of somatic mutations in cytotoxic T cells in rheumatoid arthritis. Clones were sequenced by immunoSEQ multiplex PCR, and TCRdb holds only the in-frame ones, with some missing. This table holds about 8,600 clones, about 80% found once. Sequencing input: CD8+ T cells sorted from blood. Receptor source: a woman in her forties or fifties in good health. The CDR3 runs from the conserved cysteine through the conserved F or W. A D gene is named only where the DNA matches it firmly. Only some rows state a clone size, as once, few, many or a class for expanded clones.

>TRBJ2-2|-|-|TRBV29-1
CSVEGPNTGELFF
TGCAGCGTTGAGGGCCCCAACACCGGGGAGCTGTTTTTT
>TRBJ1-1|-|few|TRBV9
CASSVDAGTEAFF
TGTGCCAGCAGCGTAGACGCGGGGACTGAAGCTTTCTTT
>TRBJ2-7|TRBD1|-|TRBV6-1
CASASGGAIYEQYF
TGTGCCAGCGCATCAGGGGGCGCGATCTACGAGCAGTACTTC
>TRBJ2-5|TRBD2|-|TRBV5-6
CASSALAGGQETQYF
TGTGCCAGCAGCGCACTAGCGGGGGGCCAAGAGACCCAGTACTTC
>TRBJ2-7|-|-|TRBV5-4
CASSLALIGVTGIFSYEQYF
TGTGCCAGCAGCTTGGCCCTAATTGGCGTGACAGGAATCTTCTCCTACGAGCAGTACTTC
>TRBJ1-1|TRBD1|few|TRBV28
CASLTRDREDTEAFF
TGTGCCAGCCTCACCCGGGACAGGGAGGACACTGAAGCTTTCTTT
>TRBJ2-2|TRBD1|-|TRBV7-3
CASSLGTGDYTGELFF
TGTGCCAGCAGCTTGGGGACAGGGGACTACACCGGGGAGCTGTTTTTT
>TRBJ1-5|TRBD1|-|TRBV29-1
CSAGTGGQPQHF
TGCAGCGCTGGGACAGGAGGCCAGCCCCAGCATTTT
>TRBJ2-2|TRBD2|-|TRBV5-1
CASSLYYSGEGNTGELFF
TGCGCCAGCAGCTTGTACTACAGCGGGGAAGGTAACACCGGGGAGCTGTTTTTT
>TRBJ1-5|-|-|TRBV4-1
CASSQDMVERGQLYSNQPQHF
TGCGCCAGCAGCCAAGATATGGTGGAGAGAGGGCAGCTATATAGCAATCAGCCCCAGCATTTT
>TRBJ2-3|-|few|TRBV7-6
CASSAPWDTATDTQYF
TGTGCCAGCAGCGCACCATGGGACACAGCCACAGATACGCAGTATTTT
>TRBJ2-2|-|-|TRBV7-6
CASSFFLDSSWENTGELFF
TGTGCCAGCAGCTTTTTCCTGGACAGTTCTTGGGAGAACACCGGGGAGCTGTTTTTT
>TRBJ1-2|-|-|TRBV7-8
CASSYLRGGWGYGYTF
TGTGCCAGCAGCTATCTCCGAGGGGGTTGGGGCTATGGCTACACCTTC
>TRBJ2-7|TRBD2|few|TRBV6-1
CASSEISGGPYEQYF
TGTGCCAGCAGTGAAATTAGCGGGGGGCCCTACGAGCAGTACTTC
>TRBJ2-1|-|-|TRBV5-6
CASSSQTGNYNEQFF
TGTGCCAGCAGCTCACAGACAGGAAACTACAATGAGCAGTTCTTC
>TRBJ2-3|-|-|TRBV5-8
CASSLGGATDTQYF
TGTGCCAGCAGCTTGGGCGGGGCCACAGATACGCAGTATTTT
>TRBJ1-2|-|-|TRBV7-9
CASSPGVYGYAF
TGTGCCAGCAGCCCGGGAGTCTATGGCTACGCCTTC
>TRBJ2-1|-|-|TRBV28
CASSLSGFSYNEQFF
TGTGCCAGCAGTTTATCGGGGTTCTCCTACAATGAGCAGTTCTTC
>TRBJ1-5|-|-|TRBV4-1
CASSQDMGANQPQHF
TGCGCCAGCAGCCAAGATATGGGGGCGAATCAGCCCCAGCATTTT
>TRBJ2-7|TRBD1|-|TRBV19
CASSDPGTGFEQYF
TGTGCCAGTAGTGACCCCGGGACAGGGTTCGAGCAGTACTTC
>TRBJ2-7|TRBD2|-|TRBV28
CASSLLRGGLGEQYF
TGTGCCAGCAGTTTATTGCGGGGGGGCCTGGGAGAGCAGTACTTC
>TRBJ1-1|-|once|TRBV28
CASSFPARMDRNTEAFF
TGTGCCAGCAGTTTCCCCGCCCGAATGGACAGGAACACTGAAGCTTTCTTT
>TRBJ2-5|-|-|TRBV7-9
CASSFDAGAQETQYF
TGTGCCAGCAGCTTTGACGCGGGGGCGCAAGAGACCCAGTACTTC
>TRBJ2-7|-|-|TRBV5-1
CASSPTPSDSSYEQYF
TGCGCCAGCAGCCCCACGCCCTCGGACAGTTCCTACGAGCAGTACTTC
>TRBJ1-1|-|-|TRBV4-3
CASRRTENTEAFF
TGCGCCAGCAGGAGGACTGAGAACACTGAAGCTTTCTTT
>TRBJ1-2|-|-|TRBV6-5
CASSYSTSANYGYTF
TGTGCCAGCAGTTACTCCACATCCGCTAACTATGGCTACACCTTC
>TRBJ1-6|-|-|TRBV28
CASSWDATEIYNSPLHF
TGTGCCAGCAGTTGGGATGCGACAGAGATCTATAATTCACCCCTCCACTTT
>TRBJ2-2|-|-|TRBV7-9
CASRQAGELFF
TGTGCCAGCAGACAGGCCGGGGAGCTGTTTTTT